The 8 T cell receptor beta chains given below trace back to one sample, sequenced in a study of cytomegalovirus exposure and HLA in healthy donors. Measured with immunoSEQ multiplex PCR; TCRdb has only the in-frame clones, and not every one. This sample has some 130,000 clones, with 70% to 85% found just once. What was sequenced was PBMCs. The receptors derive from a man aged 25-40 years in good health and CMV-seropositive.

The chain links TRBV12-2 to TRBJ1-3. TRBV12-2 is recorded as a pseudogene. The CDR3 covers 17 residues. DNA of the CDR3: TGTGCAAGTCGCTTAGGGAGAGAGGCTTCGCTGGGAAACACCATATATTTT. Its protein product is CASRLGREASLGNTIYF.

Many counts were recorded for this clone. The chain carries TRBV11-2 and TRBJ2-3; TRBD2 matches 11 bases. CDR1 is SGHAT and CDR2 is FQNNGV in the germline V gene. This CDR3 is 17 amino acids long. Trimming cost V 5 bases and J 0 bases; bases outside gene matches: 7. CDR3 DNA sequence: TGTGCCAGCAGCACGCCCGGGACTAGCGGTAGCACAGATACGCAGTATTTT. The encoded protein is CASSTPGTSGSTDTQYF.

J is TRBJ2-7 and V is TRBV6-6; tentatively, D is TRBD2 (5 bases). This CDR3 region has 14 residues. From germline, CDR1 is MNHNY and CDR2 SVGAGI (reference sequence). V was pared by 5 bases and J by 2 bases, with 13 bases between. CDR3 coding DNA: TGTGCCAGCAGTAAAGCCGGGATAACCTACGAGCAGTACTTC. Amino acid sequence: CASSKAGITYEQYF.

The rearrangement joins TRBV27 to TRBJ1-2, with a possible D match to TRBD1 (5 bases). This CDR3 has 16 residues. V was pared by 2 bases and J by 5 bases, with 18 bases between. Germline lookup yields CDR1 MNHEY and CDR2 SMNVEV (reference sequence). CDR3 region: CASSLTPQGSLYGYTF. The CDR3 nucleotides read TGTGCCAGCAGTTTAACTCCCCAGGGCTCTCTATATGGCTACACCTTC.

The chain joins TRBV7-9 to TRBJ1-6; D not certain. V was clipped by 5 bases and J by 4 bases, with 12 bases between them. Germline CDR1 reads SEHNR; CDR2 reads FQNEAQ (reference sequence). The CDR3 has 15 amino acids. CDR3 bases: TGTGCCAGCAGCCATCGGGTGCCTTATAATTCACCCCTCCACTTT. This translates into CASSHRVPYNSPLHF.

V and J are TRBV15 and TRBJ2-6, with D unresolved. Germline V gene lookup returns CDR1 LNHNV and CDR2 YYDKDF (reference sequence). The germline V and J ends were trimmed by 9 bases and 2 bases, with 8 bases remaining between them. The CDR3 spans 13 residues. CDR3 DNA: TGTGCCACTCAGATCGCTGGGGCCAACGTCCTGACTTTC. It encodes CATQIAGANVLTF.

The chain is built from TRBV4-1 and TRBJ2-1; 12 bases match TRBD2. The CDR3 covers 16 residues. From germline, CDR1 is MGHRA and CDR2 YSYEKL. Losses at the gene ends were 2 bases for V and 4 bases for J; bases not matched to a gene: 3. The CDR3 nucleotides read TGCGCCAGCAGCCAAACTCTAGCGGGGGGGTACAATGAGCAGTTCTTC. Amino acid sequence: CASSQTLAGGYNEQFF.

The chain links TRBV5-1 to TRBJ1-2; D is possibly TRBD1 (6 bases). V dropped 1 base and J dropped 5 bases, with 15 bases sitting between them. In germline, CDR1 is SGHRS, CDR2 YFSETQ. The CDR3 is 15 residues long. CDR3 sequence (DNA): TGCGCCAGCAGCTTGAGTCCACAGGGACCGTATGGCTACACCTTC. Protein sequence: CASSLSPQGPYGYTF.